One sample yielded the 9 T cell receptor beta chains listed below, sequenced in a study of cytomegalovirus exposure and HLA in healthy donors. PCR was performed using 60 Vbeta and 13 Jbeta primers. Here immunoSEQ multiplex PCR was the method, and the copy in TCRdb shows in-frame clones only, minus some. The sample carries approximately 120,000 clones, roughly 78% recorded once. Sequencing was performed on PBMCs. The source is a man aged 30 to 45 in good health and CMV-seropositive.

The chain links TRBV9 to TRBJ2-7; TRBD2 agrees at 9 bases. The junction had 6 bases not matched to a gene; V was cut back by 5 bases and J by 6 bases. This CDR3 comprises 13 residues. Germline CDR1 and CDR2: SGDLS and YYNGEE. CDR3 region: CASSLAGSGEQYF. CDR3 DNA sequence: TGTGCCAGCAGTCTAGCGGGATCGGGCGAGCAGTACTTC.

The sample holds a few counts of this clone. The chain is built from TRBV11-2 and TRBJ1-1, with TRBD1 identical over 10 bases. The germline V gene encodes CDR1 SGHAT and CDR2 FQNNGV. Losses at the gene ends were 1 base for V and 4 bases for J; bases not matched to a gene: 6. This CDR3 region has 16 residues. CDR3: CASSLGGTGALTEAFF. Here the CDR3 DNA reads TGTGCCAGCAGCTTAGGGGGGACAGGGGCCCTCACTGAAGCTTTCTTT.

The chain recombines TRBV21-1 with TRBJ2-1; TRBD2 is the table's D call, not checked against the DNA. TRBV21-1 is marked as a pseudogene. This CDR3 has 11 amino acids. This chain's CDR3 is CASLSYNEQFF. The DNA for the CDR3 is TGTGCCAGCCTCTCCTACAATGAGCAGTTCTTC.

The chain employs TRBV10-1 and TRBJ2-5, with a tentative D call TRBD1 (7 bases). Germline V gives CDR1 WNHNN, CDR2 SYGVQD (reference sequence). The CDR3 sequence is 15 residues long. Trimming stripped 3 bases from V and 1 base from J, with 12 bases between. DNA for the CDR3: TGCGCCAGCAGTGATGACAGGGACTCCCAAGAGACCCAGTACTTC. Amino acids: CASSDDRDSQETQYF.

The chain recombines TRBV13 with TRBJ1-1; the D gene is possibly TRBD1 (5 bases). Trimming cost V 10 bases and J 1 base, with 13 bases left between them. The CDR3 runs to 13 residues. Germline CDR1 reads PRHDT; CDR2 reads FYEKMQ (reference sequence). As DNA, the CDR3 is TGTGCCACCTCACAGGTGACGAACACTGAAGCTTTCTTT. Translation: CATSQVTNTEAFF.

This chain's CDR3 is CASSLLEGVLGELFF. CDR3 DNA: TGCGCCAGCAGCTTGTTAGAGGGGGTCCTCGGGGAGCTGTTTTTT. The V gene is TRBV5-1, the J gene TRBJ2-2; weak D call: TRBD1 (6 bases). The germline V gene encodes CDR1 SGHRS and CDR2 YFSETQ. V was trimmed by 1 base and J by 7 bases, leaving 14 bases between them. This CDR3 has 15 amino acids.

This chain links TRBV6-1 with TRBJ1-2, with D possibly matching TRBD1 (5 bases). From germline, CDR1 is MNHNS and CDR2 SASEGT. V was clipped by 5 bases and J by 4 bases, with 11 bases between them. The CDR3 has 13 amino acids. In DNA form, the CDR3 reads TGTGCCAGCAGTCGACAGTTAAGCTATGGCTACACCTTC. Encoded protein: CASSRQLSYGYTF.

V usage is TRBV10-3 and J usage is TRBJ1-2; the D gene is possibly TRBD1 (5 bases). CDR3 length: 15 residues. The V and J ends lost 10 bases and 5 bases respectively, with 23 bases between them. Germline CDR1 and CDR2: ENHRY and SYGVKD. The CDR3 DNA follows: TGTGCCACCTCCCCGGACACACTCACTACGTATGGCTACACCTTC. This encodes CATSPDTLTTYGYTF.

This clone turned up a few times. The chain uses TRBV7-8 and TRBJ2-7, with D perhaps matching TRBD2 (6 bases). This CDR3 spans 13 amino acids. Germline V gene lookup returns CDR1 SGHVS and CDR2 FQNEAQ. The V gene lost 5 bases and the J gene lost 3 bases, with 11 bases spanning the gap. DNA for the CDR3: TGTGCCAGCAGCGGGGGGAATTACTACGAGCAGTACTTC. As protein: CASSGGNYYEQYF.